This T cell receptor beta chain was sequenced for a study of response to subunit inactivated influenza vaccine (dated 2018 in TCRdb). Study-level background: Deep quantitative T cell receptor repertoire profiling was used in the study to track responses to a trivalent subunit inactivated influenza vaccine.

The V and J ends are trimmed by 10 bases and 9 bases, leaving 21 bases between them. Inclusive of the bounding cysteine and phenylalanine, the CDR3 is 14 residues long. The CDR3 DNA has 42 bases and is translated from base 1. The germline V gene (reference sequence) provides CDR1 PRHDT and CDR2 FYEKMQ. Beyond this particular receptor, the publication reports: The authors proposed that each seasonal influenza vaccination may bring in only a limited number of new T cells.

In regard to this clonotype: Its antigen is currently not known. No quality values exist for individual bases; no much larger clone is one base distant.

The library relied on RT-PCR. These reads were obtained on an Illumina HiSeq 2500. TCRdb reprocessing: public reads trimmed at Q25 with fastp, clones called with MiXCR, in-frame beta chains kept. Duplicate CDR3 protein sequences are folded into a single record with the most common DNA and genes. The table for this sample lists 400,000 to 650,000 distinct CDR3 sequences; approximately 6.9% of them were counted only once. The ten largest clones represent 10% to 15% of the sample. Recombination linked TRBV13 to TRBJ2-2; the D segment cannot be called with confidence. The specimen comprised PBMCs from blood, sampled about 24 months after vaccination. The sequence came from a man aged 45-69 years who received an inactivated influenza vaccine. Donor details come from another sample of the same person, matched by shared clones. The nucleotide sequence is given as TGTGCCATGGGCCCTTGGCTCGGCTGCTGGGAGCTGTTTTTT. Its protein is CAMGPWLGCWELFF.